The 32 T cell receptor beta chains reported below all come from one sample, sequenced in a study of blood T cell repertoires in COVID-19. TCRdb keeps only in-frame clones here, not all; method: immunoSEQ multiplex PCR. Of 100,000 or so clones listed, 88% are singletons. Sample: peripheral blood. The receptors come from a human donor in a cohort sampled during active COVID-19.

V gene TRBV2 combines with J gene TRBJ2-3; a possible D gene is TRBD2 (6 bases). Per the germline V gene, CDR1 is SNHLY and CDR2 is FYNNEI. The V gene lost 4 bases and the J gene lost 5 bases, with 10 bases spanning the gap. The CDR3 length is 13 residues. The CDR3 loop reads CASSVAEEDTQYF. CDR3 sequence (DNA): TGTGCCAGCAGTGTAGCGGAGGAAGATACGCAGTATTTT.

This rearrangement joins TRBV9 to TRBJ1-3; D might be TRBD1 (6 bases). There are 16 residues in the CDR3. Germline values: CDR1 SGDLS, CDR2 YYNGEE. Trimming shortened V by 2 bases and J by 0 bases, and 12 bases separated the two germline ends. CDR3 sequence: CASSVRQGISGNTIYF. The CDR3 DNA reads TGTGCCAGCAGCGTGCGGCAGGGGATCTCTGGAAACACCATATATTTT.

This rearrangement joins TRBV5-4 to TRBJ2-7; 8 bases are a match to TRBD1. The germline gives CDR1 SGHNT, CDR2 YYREEE (reference sequence). The CDR3 has 15 amino acids. With V trimmed by 3 bases and J by 0 bases, 5 bases remained unmatched. This CDR3 is CASSSRTGSSYEQYF. DNA for the CDR3: TGTGCCAGCAGCTCACGGACAGGGAGCTCCTACGAGCAGTACTTC.

This clone was picked up one time. This chain links TRBV6-4 with TRBJ2-1; 9 bases line up with TRBD2. J lost 7 bases, V lost 6 bases, and 10 bases had no gene match. Germline V lookup: CDR1 MRHNA, CDR2 SNTAGT. The CDR3 runs 15 residues. The CDR3: CASSLAGEDSNEQFF. The CDR3 bases are TGTGCCAGCAGCTTAGCGGGAGAGGATTCTAATGAGCAGTTCTTC.

The V call is TRBV7-2, the J call TRBJ2-5; no definite D call. Germline CDR1 is SGHTA and CDR2 is FQGNSA. The CDR3 spans 12 residues. V lost 5 bases, J lost 5 bases, and 9 bases lay in between. CDR3 nucleotides: TGTGCCAGCAGCGCGGTAAAGGAGACCCAGTACTTC. It is translated as CASSAVKETQYF.

The chain uses TRBV5-4 and TRBJ2-5; D may be TRBD2 (6 bases). The length of the CDR3 is 19 residues. Germline V lookup: CDR1 SGHNT, CDR2 YYREEE (reference sequence). With 0 bases removed from V and 5 bases from J, the gap between germline ends came to 26 bases. CDR3: CASSLARYWQEGREETQYF. The CDR3 nucleotides read TGTGCCAGCAGCTTGGCCCGGTATTGGCAGGAGGGTCGAGAGGAGACCCAGTACTTC.

This rearrangement joins TRBV5-1 to TRBJ2-1; TRBD1 agrees at 7 bases. Looked up from germline, CDR1 is SGHRS and CDR2 is YFSETQ. The junction had 10 bases not matched to a gene; V was cut back by 4 bases and J by 6 bases. The CDR3 has 15 amino acids. The CDR3 DNA reads as TGCGCCAGCAGCCTACAGGGGAAACAGGGCAATGAGCAGTTCTTC. Translation: CASSLQGKQGNEQFF. Full variable domain (remainder filled in from reference TRBV5-1 and TRBJ2-1): KAGVTQTPRYLIKTRGQQVTLSCSPISGHRSVSWYQQTPGQGLQFLFEYFSETQRNKGNFPGRFSGRQFSNSRSEMNVSTLELGDSALYLCASSLQGKQGNEQFFGPGTRLTVL.

There are a few counts of this clone. The gene calls are TRBV25-1 and TRBJ2-3, with 7 nucleotides matching TRBD2. The ends lost 3 bases at V and 5 bases at J; junction bases unmatched: 14. The length of the CDR3 is 17 residues. Germline V gene data show CDR1 as MGHDK and CDR2 as SYGVNS. The CDR3 DNA follows: TGTGCCAGCAGTGATGGGGGGGGTACGGGAGACCAAGATACGCAGTATTTT. Its protein is CASSDGGGTGDQDTQYF.

This rearrangement joins TRBV6-5 to TRBJ1-4, with 8 bases identical to TRBD1. Per the germline V gene, CDR1 is MNHEY and CDR2 is SVGAGI. Trimming removed 5 bases from V and 7 bases from J; junction bases left unmatched: 3. CDR3 size: 13 residues. The CDR3 sequence is CASSRRGREKLFF. DNA of the CDR3: TGTGCCAGCAGTCGCAGGGGGCGTGAAAAACTGTTTTTT.

The CDR3 DNA reads TGTGCCAGCAGTCGCCAAACTAGCGGGAGGAGGGGGCAGTACTTC. This sequence encodes CASSRQTSGRRGQYF. The chain couples TRBV28 to TRBJ2-7; 12 bases align to TRBD2. The CDR3 contains 15 residues. In germline, CDR1 is MDHEN, CDR2 SYDVKM. Trimming took 5 bases from V and 9 from J; bases not matched to a gene: 11.

This chain connects TRBV7-2 to TRBJ2-2; 13 bases agree with TRBD2. Per the germline V gene, CDR1 is SGHTA and CDR2 is FQGNSA. The CDR3 extends over 17 amino acids. J was trimmed by 2 bases and V by 1 base; bases with no gene match: 1. In DNA, the CDR3 is TGTGCCAGCAGCTTAGTGGGACTAGCGGGAAACACCGGGGAGCTGTTTTTT. It codes for CASSLVGLAGNTGELFF.

The CDR3 nucleotides are TGCGCCAGCAGAGCCGGGACAGGGAACACTGAAGCTTTCTTT. Residues: CASRAGTGNTEAFF. V and J are TRBV10-2 and TRBJ1-1, with 8 bases that match TRBD1. V dropped 6 bases and J dropped 1; count of bases not matched to a gene: 4. This CDR3 contains 14 residues. Germline values: CDR1 WSHSY, CDR2 SAAADI.

This chain joins TRBV19 and TRBJ1-5; the D is unclear. The CDR3 is 14 amino acids. The germline CDR1 and CDR2 sequences are LNHDA and SQIVND (reference sequence). Trimming removed 4 bases from V and 3 bases from J, with 10 bases in between. CDR3 bases: TGTGCCAGTAGTACCATGGCCCTCAATCAGCCCCAGCATTTT. Encoded protein: CASSTMALNQPQHF.

The chain carries TRBV19 and TRBJ2-5, with a weak D call TRBD2 (5 bases). Trimming pared 6 bases from V and 4 bases from J, leaving 18 bases between. The CDR3 length is 15 residues. Germline V gene data show CDR1 as LNHDA and CDR2 as SQIVND (reference sequence). CDR3 residues: CASSLAIGLGETQYF. In nucleotides, the CDR3 is TGTGCCAGTAGCCTTGCAATAGGACTGGGAGAGACCCAGTACTTC. The full variable domain, with the rest looked up from reference TRBV19 and TRBJ2-5, is DGGITQSPKYLFRKEGQNVTLSCEQNLNHDAMYWYRQDPGQGLRLIYYSQIVNDFQKGDIAEGYSVSREKKESFPLTVTSAQKNPTAFYLCASSLAIGLGETQYFGPGTRLLVL.

This chain links TRBV28 with TRBJ1-3; TRBD1 might be the D (6 bases). CDR3 size: 14 residues. V was trimmed by 7 bases and J by 2 bases, leaving 12 bases between them. CDR1 and CDR2 from the germline V gene are MDHEN and SYDVKM. The CDR3 protein is CASTVQGTGNTIYF. The CDR3 bases are TGTGCCAGCACTGTACAGGGAACTGGAAACACCATATATTTT. The variable domain in full, with the rest retrieved from reference TRBV28 and TRBJ1-3, is DVKVTQSSRYLVKRTGEKVFLECVQDMDHENMFWYRQDPGLGLRLIYFSYDVKMKEKGDIPEGYSVSREKKERFSLILESASTNQTSMYLCASTVQGTGNTIYFGEGSWLTVV.

V is TRBV4-1 and J is TRBJ2-7, with D possibly matching TRBD2 (6 bases). Trimming removed 1 base from V and 0 bases from J, with 16 bases in between. Germline V CDR1 and CDR2: MGHRA, YSYEKL. This CDR3 spans 17 amino acids. The CDR3 sequence is CASSQARRAGNSYEQYF. The DNA of the CDR3 is TGCGCCAGCAGCCAAGCGAGGAGGGCGGGAAACTCCTACGAGCAGTACTTC.

This clone was seen just once. CDR3 in amino acids: CASSSSSRSYEQYF. In nucleotides, the CDR3 is TGTGCCAGCAGTTCGTCTAGCAGGAGCTACGAGCAGTACTTC. V gene TRBV6-2 or TRBV6-3 combines with J gene TRBJ2-7; D possibly corresponds to TRBD2 (5 bases). Germline V gene lookup returns CDR1 MNHEY and CDR2 SVGEGT. Trimming left V 4 bases short and J 3 bases short, with 13 bases between. The CDR3 loop spans 14 amino acids.

Here the CDR3 reads CASSGSSEAGTTTYEQYF. Written as DNA, the CDR3 is TGCGCCAGCAGTGGGTCTTCGGAGGCTGGGACTACCACCTACGAGCAGTACTTC. The chain has TRBV10-1 and TRBJ2-7, with 7 bases aligning to TRBD2. V lost 4 bases, J lost 2 bases, and 17 bases stayed unmatched. Germline CDR1 WNHNN, CDR2 SYGVQD (reference sequence). There are 18 residues in the CDR3.

The chain recombines TRBV20-1 with TRBJ2-2; 12 bases line up with TRBD2. There are 16 residues in the CDR3. Looked up from germline, CDR1 is DFQATT and CDR2 is SNEGSKA (reference sequence). Germline trimming cut 3 bases from V and 8 bases from J; bases unmatched to any gene: 10. CDR3 bases: TGCAGTGCTAGTTTACGGACTAGCGGGAAGGGGGGGGAGCTGTTTTTT. It encodes CSASLRTSGKGGELFF.

The chain carries TRBV18 and TRBJ2-1; 7 bases agree with TRBD2. This CDR3 region has 12 residues. The germline gives CDR1 KGHSH, CDR2 LQKENI. V was clipped by 6 bases and J by 7 bases; unmatched bases: 3. The DNA for the CDR3 is TGTGCCAGCTCCCCCGGGGGGAATGAGCAGTTCTTC. Residues: CASSPGGNEQFF.

CDR3 nucleotide sequence: TGTGCCAGCAGCTTGCGGACTAGCGGGAGGAACGAGCAGTACTTC. Translation gives CASSLRTSGRNEQYF. This rearrangement joins TRBV7-2 to TRBJ2-7; 14 bases map to TRBD2. The length of the CDR3 is 15 residues. V trimming: 3 bases; J trimming: 5 bases; junction bases outside the gene matches: 3. Germline assignment: CDR1 SGHTA and CDR2 FQGNSA.

This clone has more than one count but fewer than ten. J is TRBJ2-1 and V is TRBV6-5; TRBD1 is a possible D gene (5 bases). V was trimmed by 4 bases and J by 9 bases, leaving 13 bases between them. Germline loops: CDR1 MNHEY, CDR2 SVGAGI. CDR3 size: 13 residues. CDR3 residues: CASSSSPGPEQFF. The CDR3 region has the DNA TGTGCCAGCAGTTCCTCCCCAGGGCCTGAGCAGTTCTTC.

The V and J genes are TRBV11-2 and TRBJ2-7, with 11 positions matching TRBD2. With V trimmed by 1 base and J by 0 bases, 8 bases remained unmatched. Looked up from germline, CDR1 is SGHAT and CDR2 is FQNNGV. CDR3 size: 18 residues. CDR3 loop: CASSLATGLADYSYEQYF. CDR3 coding DNA: TGTGCCAGCAGCTTAGCCACGGGACTAGCGGATTACTCCTACGAGCAGTACTTC.

In DNA form, the CDR3 reads TGTGCCAGCAGTGAACTCTACACAGGGGCCTTCTCCTACGAGCAGTACTTC. Protein product: CASSELYTGAFSYEQYF. J is TRBJ2-7 and V is TRBV2; 7 nucleotides match TRBD1. CDR1 is SNHLY and CDR2 is FYNNEI in the germline V gene. After removal of 2 bases from V and 0 bases from J, the junction contained 10 bases not matched to a gene. The CDR3 has 17 amino acids.

CDR3 amino acids: CASSLGSGSGRDTQYF. The CDR3, as DNA: TGTGCCAGCAGCTTAGGTAGCGGGAGCGGCCGCGATACGCAGTATTTT. This sequence joins TRBV7-9 and TRBJ2-3; 9 bases line up with TRBD2. Trimming took 1 base from V and 6 from J; bases not matched to a gene: 8. CDR1 SEHNR and CDR2 FQNEAQ come from the germline V gene (reference sequence). This CDR3 is built from 16 residues.

J is TRBJ2-1 and V is TRBV19; TRBD2 matches 7 bases. Germline V CDR1 and CDR2: LNHDA, SQIVND (reference sequence). Unmatched junction bases numbered 18, after V lost 9 bases and J lost 7 bases. The length of the CDR3 is 16 residues. The CDR3 spells CASSLLSGGGRNEQFF. CDR3 DNA sequence: TGTGCCAGCTCCCTACTTTCTGGGGGAGGGAGAAATGAGCAGTTCTTC. Variable domain in full (rest from reference TRBV19 and TRBJ2-1): DGGITQSPKYLFRKEGQNVTLSCEQNLNHDAMYWYRQDPGQGLRLIYYSQIVNDFQKGDIAEGYSVSREKKESFPLTVTSAQKNPTAFYLCASSLLSGGGRNEQFFGPGTRLTVL.

This chain connects TRBV11-3 to TRBJ2-2; 10 nucleotides line up with TRBD2. The CDR3 has 16 amino acids. CDR1 and CDR2 (germline): SGHNT, YENEEA. V shed 2 bases and J 6 bases; nucleotides not matched to a gene: 6. The CDR3 DNA sequence: TGTGCCAGCAGCTTATCTCTAGCGGGAGTTCCCGGGGAGCTGTTTTTT. Amino acid sequence: CASSLSLAGVPGELFF.

The DNA for the CDR3 is TGTGCCAGCAGCAAAAAAACACGTTACACTGAAGCTTTCTTT. Protein sequence: CASSKKTRYTEAFF. This chain uses TRBV5-6 with TRBJ1-1, with no clear D. Germline CDR1 SGHDT, CDR2 YYEEEE. This CDR3 comprises 14 residues. The V and J ends lost 4 bases and 3 bases respectively, with 13 bases between them.

The chain recombines TRBV28 with TRBJ1-1, with 10 bases identical to TRBD1. After removal of 5 bases from V and 2 bases from J, the junction contained 2 bases not matched to a gene. CDR1 MDHEN and CDR2 SYDVKM come from the germline V gene. The CDR3 is 14 amino acids. The DNA of the CDR3 is TGTGCCAGCAGTCGGACAGGGGGTAACACTGAAGCTTTCTTT. This translates into CASSRTGGNTEAFF.

As regards this clone: One junction end does not reproduce the germline sequence, and a read error may be involved. The chain uses TRBV4-3 and TRBJ1-2, with 12 bases aligning to TRBD1. CDR3 length equals 15 residues. Germline V gene lookup returns CDR1 LGHNA and CDR2 YSLEER. The DNA of the CDR3 is TGCGCCAGCAGCCAGGGACAGGGGGCCGTCTATGACTACACCTTC. It is translated as CASSQGQGAVYDYTF.

V usage is TRBV6-5 and J usage is TRBJ2-7; 8 bases match TRBD2. V dropped 6 bases and J dropped 4; count of bases not matched to a gene: 8. Germline-derived CDR1 and CDR2 are MNHEY and SVGAGI. The CDR3 is 14 amino acids. The CDR3 nucleotides read TGTGCCAGCAGACGAGCGGGAGTGGAATACGAGCAGTACTTC. Protein product: CASRRAGVEYEQYF.

The V call is TRBV5-4, the J call TRBJ1-2; D call uncertain. V was cut by 0 bases and J by 1 base, with 7 bases left in between. The CDR3 sequence is 14 residues long. Looked up from germline, CDR1 is SGHNT and CDR2 is YYREEE (reference sequence). CDR3 region: CASSLGRSNYGYTF. The DNA for the CDR3 is TGTGCCAGCAGCTTGGGCCGGAGTAACTATGGCTACACCTTC.